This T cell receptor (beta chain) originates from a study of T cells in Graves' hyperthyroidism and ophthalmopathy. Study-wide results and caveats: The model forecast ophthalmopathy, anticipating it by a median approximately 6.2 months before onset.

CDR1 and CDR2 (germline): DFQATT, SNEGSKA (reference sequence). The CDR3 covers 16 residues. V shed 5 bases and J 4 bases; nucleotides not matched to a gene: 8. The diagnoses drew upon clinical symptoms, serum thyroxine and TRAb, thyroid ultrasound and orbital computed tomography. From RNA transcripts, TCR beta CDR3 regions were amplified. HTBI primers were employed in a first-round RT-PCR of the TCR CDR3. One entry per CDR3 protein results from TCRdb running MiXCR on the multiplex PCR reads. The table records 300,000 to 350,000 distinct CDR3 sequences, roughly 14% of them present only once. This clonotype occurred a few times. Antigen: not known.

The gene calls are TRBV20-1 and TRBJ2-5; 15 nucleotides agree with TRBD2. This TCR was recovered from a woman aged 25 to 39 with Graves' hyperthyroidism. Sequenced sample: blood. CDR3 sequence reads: CSAGGTSGGSGETQYF. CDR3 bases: TGCAGTGCTGGAGGGACTAGCGGGGGGTCCGGAGAGACCCAGTACTTC.